A single T cell receptor beta chain is shown here with its context. The CDR3 covers 14 residues. With V trimmed by 5 bases and J by 7 bases, 8 bases remained unmatched. Germline V gene data show CDR1 as MNHEY and CDR2 as SVGAGI. The source of the sample is a study of blood T cell repertoires in COVID-19. Study at large: The United States, Italy and Spain were the sources of the acute and convalescent COVID-19 samples. Sources were T cells, B-cell-depleted T cells, or PBMCs; the material itself was cDNA or gDNA.

In the authors' workflow: For nucleated cells, counts were estimated from reference gene primer amplification. Using immunoSEQ multiplex PCR, the repertoire was profiled, and TCRdb retains in-frame clones only, with some absent. From that table come the V and J calls and clone size; the DNA was used to work out D and trimming. Counted here are about 170,000 clones, about 74% occurring once; the ten biggest clones make up 2.5% to 3.5%. This clonotype was sampled from a woman older than 75 with acute or convalescent COVID-19. This chain joins TRBV6-5 and TRBJ2-7, with 10 bases aligning to TRBD2. Sequenced input: peripheral blood. DNA of the CDR3: TGTGCCAGCAGTATCGGTAGCGGGAGGTATGAGCAGTACTTC. Its protein product is CASSIGSGRYEQYF.